This T cell receptor beta chain came from a study of T cell responses to AZD1222 COVID-19 vaccine. As for the study in general: Analysis merged second doses at about 4 or about 12 weeks. Broader study findings: Clonal diversity was possibly underestimated, and the donors were mostly white British, with more females. Among vaccine-associated CD4 TCRs, coverage spanned spike, with dominance at 160-218 and 743-854. Vaccination with two AZD1222 doses was followed by a rise in Spike-specific TCR breadth and depth.

Deletions cut 5 bases from V and 0 bases from J, with 22 bases between. CDR1 and CDR2 from the germline V gene are MNHNY and SVGAGI (reference sequence). The CDR3 extends over 19 amino acids. TCRdb's copy holds only in-frame clones and misses some; the assay was immunoSEQ multiplex PCR. The profile shows fewer than 120,000 clones, around 90% of them singletons. About this clone: As yet, its antigen is unknown.

The sequencing used peripheral blood, collected on day 0 of AZD1222 vaccination. This receptor was taken from an adult in good health. The V and J genes are TRBV6-6 and TRBJ1-4, with a tentative D call TRBD1 (6 bases). CDR3 loop: CASSRAPTGIPATNEKLFF. The CDR3 bases are TGTGCCAGCAGTCGTGCCCCTACAGGGATACCTGCAACTAATGAAAAACTGTTTTTT.